Below are 8 T cell receptor beta chains sequenced from a single sample in a study of blood T cell repertoires in COVID-19 (dated by TCRdb to 2018 to 2021). Receptors were amplified or captured by the immunoSEQ multiplex PCR assay. Sourced from immuneACCESS, this table was stored by TCRdb with only in-frame sequences that have V and J called. A share of the clones is absent; for the studies checked, an unresolved V gene accounts for under half, and the remainder has no known explanation. This sample lists more than 300,000 clones; approximately 90% were detected once. Clones ranked in the top ten supply 0.9% to 1.5% of the sample. Sequencing was done on a sample of PBMCs or T cells enriched from blood (not recorded which). The receptors originated from a woman younger than 35 who had recovered from COVID-19.

The V and J genes are TRBV30 and TRBJ2-7, with 7 positions matching TRBD1. This CDR3 has 13 residues. CDR1 is GTSNPN and CDR2 is SVGIG in the germline V gene (reference sequence). The ends lost 3 bases at V and 4 bases at J; junction bases unmatched: 6. CDR3 DNA: TGTGCCTGGAGCGTAGGGGGCGCGTACGAGCAGTACTTC. Protein: CAWSVGGAYEQYF.

This clone was recorded many times. V and J are TRBV30 and TRBJ1-1; D is undetermined. The germline CDR1 and CDR2 sequences are GTSNPN and SVGIG (reference sequence). This CDR3 comprises 11 residues. Trimming removed 2 bases at V and 8 bases at J, with 9 bases between. CDR3 sequence reads: CAWSPTREAFF. The CDR3 DNA reads TGTGCCTGGAGTCCCACGAGAGAAGCTTTCTTT.

V is TRBV4-1 and J is TRBJ2-7; D perhaps matches TRBD1 (6 bases). The germline V gene encodes CDR1 MGHRA and CDR2 YSYEKL. V lost 4 bases and J 7 bases, leaving 14 bases between the germline ends. This CDR3 comprises 13 residues. CDR3 amino acids: CASSLTGVGEQYF. CDR3 DNA sequence: TGCGCCAGCAGCCTGACAGGCGTCGGGGAGCAGTACTTC.

The rearrangement links TRBV30 to TRBJ1-3, with D perhaps matching TRBD1 (5 bases). The CDR3 contains 13 residues. Per the germline V gene, CDR1 is GTSNPN and CDR2 is SVGIG (reference sequence). Trimming stripped 5 bases from V and 2 bases from J, with 10 bases between. The DNA of the CDR3 is TGTGCCTGGTCTCGGGGGACTGGAAACACCATATATTTT. It is translated as CAWSRGTGNTIYF.

This chain joins TRBV27 and TRBJ2-7; weak D call: TRBD1 (6 bases). Trimming pared 1 base from V and 5 bases from J, leaving 21 bases between. The CDR3 is 17 residues long. Germline assignment: CDR1 MNHEY and CDR2 SMNVEV (reference sequence). The CDR3 protein is CASSLYSPQGGQDEQYF. CDR3 bases: TGTGCCAGCAGTTTATATTCCCCACAGGGTGGACAAGACGAGCAGTACTTC.

The V and J genes are TRBV18 and TRBJ1-1; TRBD1 is a possible D gene (6 bases). Germline V gene data show CDR1 as KGHSH and CDR2 as LQKENI. The length of the CDR3 is 13 residues. V lost 2 bases to trimming and J lost 8 bases, with 12 bases between them. This chain's CDR3 is CASSPFEGGEAFF. Written as DNA, the CDR3 is TGTGCCAGCTCACCATTTGAGGGGGGGGAAGCTTTCTTT.

This chain connects TRBV19 to TRBJ1-2; 9 bases are shared with TRBD1. V shed 2 bases and J 7 bases; nucleotides not matched to a gene: 8. This CDR3 comprises 15 residues. CDR1 and CDR2 (germline): LNHDA, SQIVND (reference sequence). CDR3: CASSIQPVTGGGYTF. The CDR3, as DNA: TGTGCCAGTAGTATACAACCGGTGACAGGGGGTGGCTACACCTTC.

V usage is TRBV12-1 and J usage is TRBJ2-5; whether TRBD2, the table's D call, matches the DNA was not checked. TRBV12-1 is assigned pseudogene status. The CDR3 covers 15 residues. The CDR3 DNA reads TGTGCCAGCAGCTTATACGCGGGGGGGCCGGAGACCCAGTACTTC. It encodes CASSLYAGGPETQYF.